These 15 T cell receptor beta chains share one sample of origin, sequenced in a study of blood T cell repertoires in COVID-19. Clones were read by immunoSEQ multiplex PCR, and TCRdb kept only the in-frame ones, dropping some. The sample lists 53,000 or so clones; around four fifths were seen once. Sequenced input: peripheral blood. The receptors come from a human donor in a cohort sampled during active COVID-19.

The chain carries TRBV6-2 or TRBV6-3 and TRBJ2-3; 9 positions match TRBD2. J lost 6 bases, V lost 6 bases, and 10 bases had no gene match. Germline V gives CDR1 MNHEY, CDR2 SVGEGT. The CDR3 loop spans 15 amino acids. The CDR3, as DNA: TGTGCCAGCAGCTCGCGGGGGGGCCACGTGGATACGCAGTATTTT. Translating gives CASSSRGGHVDTQYF.

This clone was counted only a few times. J is TRBJ1-3 and V is TRBV7-2; D not certain. The CDR3 consists of 15 residues. Trimming stripped 2 bases from V and 0 bases from J, with 8 bases between. Per the germline V gene, CDR1 is SGHTA and CDR2 is FQGNSA. The CDR3 region is CASSLSASSGNTIYF. Written as DNA, the CDR3 is TGTGCCAGCAGCTTATCCGCCAGCTCTGGAAACACCATATATTTT.

The chain employs TRBV6-2 or TRBV6-3 and TRBJ1-6; unclear D gene. The germline V and J ends were trimmed by 5 bases and 13 bases, with 18 bases remaining between them. This CDR3 has 14 residues. Germline CDR1 is MNHEY and CDR2 is SVGEGT. The CDR3 is CASSTRDGSEPLHF. CDR3 sequence (DNA): TGTGCCAGCAGTACCCGTGATGGCTCGGAGCCCCTCCACTTT.

V usage is TRBV15 and J usage is TRBJ1-3, with TRBD1 as a possible D gene (5 bases). The CDR3 is made up of 14 amino acids. V was pared by 8 bases and J by 3 bases, with 14 bases between. Germline V gene sequence: CDR1 LNHNV, CDR2 YYDKDF (reference sequence). The CDR3 DNA reads TGTGCCACCGGGGGGGTTTATGGTGGAAACACCATATATTTT. Translated, it gives CATGGVYGGNTIYF.

The V call is TRBV10-3, the J call TRBJ2-5; TRBD2 matches 9 bases. The CDR3 consists of 16 residues. Germline V gene lookup returns CDR1 ENHRY and CDR2 SYGVKD. After removal of 3 bases from V and 0 bases from J, the junction contained 5 bases not matched to a gene. CDR3: CAISEISGGDQETQYF. CDR3 nucleotide sequence: TGTGCCATCAGTGAAATTAGCGGGGGCGACCAAGAGACCCAGTACTTC.

The V and J genes are TRBV7-9 and TRBJ1-5, with 12 positions matching TRBD1. Germline CDR1 reads SEHNR; CDR2 reads FQNEAQ (reference sequence). Unmatched junction bases numbered 3, after V lost 5 bases and J lost 1 base. The CDR3 covers 16 residues. The CDR3 nucleotides read TGTGCCAGCAGCCCGGGACAGGGGGCAAGCAATCAGCCCCAGCATTTT. This translates into CASSPGQGASNQPQHF.

CDR3 loop: CASSYTAGAEQYF. CDR3 nucleotide sequence: TGTGCCAGCAGTTACACCGCAGGGGCCGAGCAGTACTTC. The chain recombines TRBV6-5 with TRBJ2-7, with D maybe TRBD1 (6 bases). Germline V gives CDR1 MNHEY, CDR2 SVGAGI. The CDR3 consists of 13 residues. Trimming took off 2 bases at V and 6 bases at J, with 11 bases between the two ends.

This clone was found a few times. The chain recombines TRBV30 with TRBJ2-5; tentatively, D is TRBD2 (5 bases). V lost 4 bases, J lost 1 base, and 16 bases lay in between. The germline CDR1 and CDR2 sequences are GTSNPN and SVGIG (reference sequence). The CDR3 loop spans 15 amino acids. The CDR3 region has the DNA TGTGCCTGGAACGGGAAGTCGTCCTTCCAAGAGACCCAGTACTTC. Encoded protein: CAWNGKSSFQETQYF.

This chain uses TRBV29-1 with TRBJ2-1, with TRBD1 as a possible D gene (6 bases). V dropped 4 bases and J dropped 6 bases, with 16 bases sitting between them. Germline CDR1 reads SQVTM; CDR2 reads ANQGSEA. This CDR3 comprises 14 residues. The CDR3: CSVVYRVISNEQFF. The CDR3 region has the DNA TGCAGCGTTGTGTACAGGGTCATTTCCAATGAGCAGTTCTTC.

This clone came up once. The chain uses TRBV5-1 and TRBJ2-1, with 8 bases lining up with TRBD2. The CDR3 consists of 14 residues. Germline CDR1 SGHRS, CDR2 YFSETQ. The V gene end was trimmed by 1 base and the J gene end by 12 bases; junction bases not matched to a gene: 9. The CDR3 spells CASSLSRGEDGQFF. The CDR3 DNA follows: TGCGCCAGCAGCTTGTCGCGGGGGGAGGATGGGCAGTTCTTC. Based on the CDR3 plus reference TRBV5-1 and TRBJ2-1, the full variable domain is KAGVTQTPRYLIKTRGQQVTLSCSPISGHRSVSWYQQTPGQGLQFLFEYFSETQRNKGNFPGRFSGRQFSNSRSEMNVSTLELGDSALYLCASSLSRGEDGQFFGPGTRLTVL.

The rearrangement links TRBV19 to TRBJ1-5; 7 nucleotides align to TRBD1. The length of the CDR3 is 15 residues. The V gene end was trimmed by 5 bases and the J gene end by 0 bases; junction bases not matched to a gene: 4. Germline lookup yields CDR1 LNHDA and CDR2 SQIVND (reference sequence). The CDR3: CASSLWTGSNQPQHF. In DNA form, the CDR3 reads TGTGCCAGTAGTCTATGGACAGGTAGCAATCAGCCCCAGCATTTT.

The genes are TRBV27 and TRBJ1-5, with D hard to call. The CDR3 covers 14 residues. Trimming took 1 base from V and 1 from J, leaving 5 bases between them. CDR1 and CDR2 from the germline V gene are MNHEY and SMNVEV (reference sequence). In DNA, the CDR3 is TGTGCCAGCAGTTTATACAAGAGCAATCAGCCCCAGCATTTT. Translated: CASSLYKSNQPQHF.

The rearrangement joins TRBV7-3 to TRBJ2-1, with D perhaps TRBD2 (6 bases). V shed 5 bases and J shed 2 bases, with 13 bases lying between them. This CDR3 region has 15 residues. Germline V CDR1 and CDR2: SGHTA, FQGTGA. For the CDR3, the DNA is TGTGCCAGCAGCCGCGGGGTAAGCACCTACAATGAGCAGTTCTTC. Encoded protein: CASSRGVSTYNEQFF. Looking up the rest from reference TRBV7-3 and TRBJ2-1 gives the full variable domain: GAGVSQTPSNKVTEKGKYVELRCDPISGHTALYWYRQSLGQGPEFLIYFQGTGAADDSGLPNDRFFAVRPEGSVSTLKIQRTERGDSAVYLCASSRGVSTYNEQFFGPGTRLTVL.

The chain carries TRBV2 and TRBJ1-5; D call uncertain. The CDR3 consists of 14 residues. Between the trimmed V and J ends, which lost 6 bases and 4 bases, there was a span of 13 bases. CDR1 and CDR2 from the germline V gene are SNHLY and FYNNEI. Here the CDR3 reads CASSAPGPNQPQHF. The CDR3 coding sequence is TGTGCCAGCAGCGCCCCGGGTCCAAATCAGCCCCAGCATTTT.

The gene calls are TRBV15 and TRBJ2-2; D unresolved. The CDR3 consists of 15 residues. V was clipped by 8 bases and J by 0 bases, with 13 bases between them. CDR1 and CDR2 (germline): LNHNV, YYDKDF (reference sequence). The CDR3 here is CATQPGETNTGELFF. Written as DNA, the CDR3 is TGTGCCACCCAACCAGGTGAAACGAACACCGGGGAGCTGTTTTTT. The full variable domain, its missing parts supplied by reference TRBV15 and TRBJ2-2, is DAMVIQNPRYQVTQFGKPVTLSCSQTLNHNVMYWYQQKSSQAPKLLFHYYDKDFNNEADTPDNFQSRRPNTSFCFLDIRSPGLGDTAMYLCATQPGETNTGELFFGEGSRLTVL.